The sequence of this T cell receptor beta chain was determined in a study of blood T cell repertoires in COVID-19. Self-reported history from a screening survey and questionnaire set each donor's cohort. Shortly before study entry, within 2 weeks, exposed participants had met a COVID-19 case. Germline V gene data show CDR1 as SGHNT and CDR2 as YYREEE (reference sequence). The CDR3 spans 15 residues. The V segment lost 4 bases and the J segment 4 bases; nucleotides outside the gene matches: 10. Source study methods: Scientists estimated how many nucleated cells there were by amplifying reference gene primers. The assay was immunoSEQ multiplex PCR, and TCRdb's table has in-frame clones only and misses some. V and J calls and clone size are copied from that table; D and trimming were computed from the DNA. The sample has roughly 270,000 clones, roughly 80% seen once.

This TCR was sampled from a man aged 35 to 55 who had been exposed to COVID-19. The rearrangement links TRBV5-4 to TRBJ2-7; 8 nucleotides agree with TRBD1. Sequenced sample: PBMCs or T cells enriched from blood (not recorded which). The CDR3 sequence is CASSPTGGKNYEQYF. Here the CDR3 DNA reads TGTGCCAGCAGCCCTACAGGGGGTAAAAATTACGAGCAGTACTTC.